The source of this T cell receptor beta chain is a study of blood T cell repertoires in COVID-19. The V gene's germline CDR1 is MNHNY and CDR2 SVGAGI (reference sequence). The CDR3 runs 16 residues. Losses at the gene ends were 0 bases for V and 3 bases for J; bases not matched to a gene: 4. The method was immunoSEQ multiplex PCR; TCRdb's version includes in-frame clones alone and lacks a portion of them. This table has about 250,000 clones, 89% appearing once. The sample taken for sequencing was peripheral blood. The origin of this receptor is a woman aged 40 to 50 who had recovered from COVID-19. The chain couples TRBV6-6 to TRBJ2-2; TRBD1 aligns across 7 bases. The CDR3 DNA reads as TGTGCCAGCAGTTACTCGGGGCAGGGGGACACCGGGGAGCTGTTTTTT. Its translation is CASSYSGQGDTGELFF.